These T cell receptor beta chains were read from a single sample in a study of CD8+ T cells in alopecia areata. Clones were sequenced by immunoSEQ multiplex PCR, and TCRdb holds only the in-frame ones, with some missing. The table has 150,000 to 200,000 clones, roughly 50% seen once. The sequenced sample was CD8+ T cells sorted from blood, obtained at week 24, from a patient treated with tofacitinib. All receptors derive from a human donor with alopecia areata. CDR3s include the opening cysteine and the closing phenylalanine or tryptophan. D genes are given only for firm matches. A row's size may be missing; if present it is once, few, many or a size class.

clone_size	v_call	d_call	j_call	cdr3_aa	cdr3_nt
NA	TRBV6-5	NA	TRBJ2-5	CASSYGTLETQYF	TGTGCCAGCAGTTACGGGACGTTGGAGACCCAGTACTTC
NA	TRBV4-1	NA	TRBJ2-7	CASSPPGDGAGEQYF	TGCGCCAGCAGCCCTCCAGGGGACGGTGCGGGTGAGCAGTACTTC
NA	TRBV27	NA	TRBJ1-1	CASSLSTGMNTEAFF	TGTGCCAGCAGTTTATCAACGGGCATGAACACTGAAGCTTTCTTT
NA	TRBV30	NA	TRBJ2-2	CAWSRTTGELFF	TGTGCCTGGAGTCGGACCACCGGGGAGCTGTTTTTT
NA	TRBV25-1	NA	TRBJ1-6	CASSDRPPGDGRSPLHF	TGTGCCAGCAGTGACCGCCCCCCGGGGGACGGGCGTTCACCCCTCCACTTT
NA	TRBV2	NA	TRBJ1-1	CASSETAGGLNTEAFF	TGTGCCAGCAGTGAAACGGCGGGCGGACTGAACACTGAAGCTTTCTTT
NA	TRBV4-2	NA	TRBJ2-5	CASSPGEGRGGETQYF	TGTGCCAGCAGCCCAGGGGAGGGGCGGGGAGGAGAGACCCAGTACTTC
NA	TRBV27	NA	TRBJ2-5	CASSSSFPGFAETQYF	TGTGCCAGCAGTTCCTCCTTCCCGGGTTTTGCAGAGACCCAGTACTTC
NA	TRBV7-9	TRBD1	TRBJ1-1	CASGEGATEAFF	TGTGCCAGCGGTGAGGGGGCTACTGAAGCTTTCTTT
few	TRBV12-5	NA	TRBJ1-1	CASGPGVEAFF	TGTGCTAGTGGACCAGGGGTAGAAGCTTTCTTT
once	TRBV18	NA	TRBJ1-2	CASSPLGGYTF	TGTGCCAGCTCACCTTTAGGGGGCTACACCTTC
NA	TRBV7-9	TRBD1	TRBJ1-5	CASSDRGNQPQHF	TGTGCCAGCAGCGACAGGGGGAATCAGCCCCAGCATTTT
few	TRBV29-1	TRBD1	TRBJ2-5	CSVDGQGPRAETQYF	TGCAGCGTTGATGGACAGGGACCCCGCGCGGAGACCCAGTACTTC
NA	TRBV27	NA	TRBJ1-2	CASSLSSGQGGYTF	TGTGCCAGCAGTTTATCGTCTGGACAAGGTGGCTACACCTTC
NA	TRBV7-2	NA	TRBJ2-1	CATTTGYNEQFF	TGTGCCACCACTACGGGGTACAATGAGCAGTTCTTC
NA	TRBV6-6	NA	TRBJ2-1	CASSPSSEQFF	TGTGCCAGCAGTCCTAGTAGTGAGCAGTTCTTC
NA	TRBV30	TRBD1	TRBJ2-7	CAWGAGTGSYEQYF	TGTGCCTGGGGAGCAGGGACAGGGTCCTACGAGCAGTACTTC
NA	TRBV7-9	NA	TRBJ2-5	CASSLRREREETQYF	TGTGCCAGCAGCCTACGACGGGAGCGCGAAGAGACCCAGTACTTC
few	TRBV7-9	NA	TRBJ1-2	CASSSQGNGYTF	TGTGCCAGCAGTTCACAGGGTAATGGCTACACCTTC
NA	TRBV9	NA	TRBJ2-7	CASSPGPGQYEQYF	TGTGCCAGCAGCCCTGGTCCGGGGCAATACGAGCAGTACTTC
NA	TRBV15	NA	TRBJ2-4	CATSRVEAKNIQYF	TGTGCCACCAGCAGAGTGGAAGCCAAAAACATTCAGTACTTC
NA	TRBV29-1	NA	TRBJ1-5	CSAADNIANQPQHF	TGCAGCGCTGCGGACAATATCGCGAATCAGCCCCAGCATTTT
NA	TRBV5-1	NA	TRBJ2-7	CASSFSDSPYEQYF	TGCGCCAGCAGCTTCTCGGACAGTCCTTACGAGCAGTACTTC
NA	TRBV14	NA	TRBJ2-7	CASSPDRRPYEQYF	TGTGCCAGCAGCCCAGACAGGAGACCCTACGAGCAGTACTTC
NA	TRBV9	NA	TRBJ1-1	CASSVGDGTEAFF	TGTGCCAGCAGCGTAGGGGACGGCACTGAAGCTTTCTTT
NA	TRBV30	NA	TRBJ2-3	CAWSGGAGTDTQYF	TGTGCCTGGAGTGGGGGGGCTGGCACAGATACGCAGTATTTT
few	TRBV7-2	TRBD1	TRBJ2-5	CASSAQGQGGETQYF	TGTGCCAGCAGCGCCCAGGGACAGGGTGGAGAGACCCAGTACTTC
NA	TRBV14	TRBD1	TRBJ1-1	CASSLGGVAEAFF	TGTGCCAGCAGCCTAGGGGGCGTCGCTGAAGCTTTCTTT
NA	TRBV27	TRBD2	TRBJ2-7	CASSLKRGGHLPYEQYF	TGTGCCAGCAGTTTAAAGCGGGGGGGCCACCTTCCCTACGAGCAGTACTTC
NA	TRBV29-1	NA	TRBJ2-7	CSVGRLGEWHEQYF	TGCAGCGTCGGAAGATTGGGAGAATGGCACGAGCAGTACTTC
NA	TRBV28	NA	TRBJ2-5	CASIDRSEETQYF	TGTGCCAGCATCGACAGATCTGAAGAGACCCAGTACTTC
NA	TRBV2	NA	TRBJ2-7	CASSESRQQYF	TGTGCCAGCAGTGAATCTAGGCAGCAGTACTTC
NA	TRBV5-6	NA	TRBJ2-2	CASSPTLGTGELFF	TGTGCCAGCAGCCCTACTTTAGGCACCGGGGAGCTGTTTTTT
few	TRBV30	NA	TRBJ2-1	CAWSPDSRLTEQFF	TGTGCCTGGAGTCCAGACAGCCGCCTTACCGAGCAGTTCTTC
NA	TRBV7-9	NA	TRBJ1-2	CASSFVITIGYTF	TGTGCCAGCAGCTTCGTTATAACGATCGGCTACACCTTC
NA	TRBV30	NA	TRBJ1-2	CAWYSGHGYTF	TGTGCCTGGTACAGCGGCCATGGCTACACCTTC
NA	TRBV11-3	NA	TRBJ1-1	CASSLDSRQNTEAFF	TGTGCCAGCAGCTTAGATAGTCGGCAGAACACTGAAGCTTTCTTT
NA	TRBV7-9	NA	TRBJ2-7	CASTHPTGTPYEQYF	TGTGCCAGCACCCATCCCACCGGGACACCCTACGAGCAGTACTTC
few	TRBV10-3	NA	TRBJ1-1	CAISGRATNTEAFF	TGTGCCATCAGTGGCAGGGCAACGAACACTGAAGCTTTCTTT
NA	TRBV19	NA	TRBJ2-5	CASSMARGQETQYF	TGTGCCAGTAGTATGGCCAGGGGCCAAGAGACCCAGTACTTC
few	TRBV7-8	NA	TRBJ2-7	CASSFTDYEQYF	TGTGCCAGCAGCTTTACTGACTACGAGCAGTACTTC
NA	TRBV11-1	NA	TRBJ1-3	CASSPTGSGNTIYF	TGTGCCAGCAGCCCGACAGGATCCGGAAACACCATATATTTT
NA	TRBV25-1	NA	TRBJ1-1	CASSESGKEAFF	TGTGCCAGCAGTGAATCCGGGAAGGAAGCTTTCTTT
NA	TRBV5-1	NA	TRBJ2-7	CASKEAYEQYF	TGCGCCAGCAAGGAGGCTTACGAGCAGTACTTC
NA	TRBV6-5	TRBD2	TRBJ2-1	CASRPGGTGDEQFF	TGTGCCAGCAGGCCCGGGGGGACTGGGGATGAGCAGTTCTTC
NA	TRBV5-1	TRBD1	TRBJ2-7	CASSQGQGLYEQYF	TGCGCCAGCAGCCAGGGACAGGGTTTATACGAGCAGTACTTC
once	TRBV6-1	TRBD1	TRBJ1-2	CASSEYVAGGNYGYTF	TGTGCCAGCAGTGAATATGTGGCAGGGGGTAACTATGGCTACACCTTC